The 7 T cell receptor beta chains listed next were all sequenced from one sample in a study of blood T cell repertoires in COVID-19. Sequenced by immunoSEQ multiplex PCR; TCRdb stores in-frame clones only, minus some. The profile covers a few hundred thousand clones, with about 80% appearing a single time and around a sixth taken by the ten largest. Sequencing was carried out using peripheral blood. Receptor source: a person between 65 and 79 years old with COVID-19, enrolled during active disease.

The chain employs TRBV7-2 and TRBJ2-7; 10 bases are a match to TRBD2. Germline V lookup: CDR1 SGHTA, CDR2 FQGNSA. After removal of 4 bases from V and 6 bases from J, the junction contained 12 bases not matched to a gene. The CDR3 is 16 amino acids. The CDR3 sequence is CASSSTVGASGSEQYF. DNA of the CDR3: TGTGCCAGCAGCTCCACTGTGGGAGCTAGCGGGAGCGAGCAGTACTTC.

This chain joins TRBV9 and TRBJ2-2; TRBD2 aligns across 8 bases. Germline trimming cut 2 bases from V and 4 bases from J; bases unmatched to any gene: 10. Germline V CDR1 and CDR2: SGDLS, YYNGEE. The CDR3 has 17 amino acids. The CDR3 loop reads CASSVPPVAGPTGELFF. CDR3 bases: TGTGCCAGCAGCGTTCCCCCGGTAGCGGGGCCCACCGGGGAGCTGTTTTTT.

This clone showed up just once. The chain links TRBV29-1 to TRBJ2-1; 13 positions agree with TRBD2. The CDR3 is 15 residues long. CDR1 and CDR2 (germline): SQVTM, ANQGSEA. Trimming took 1 base from V and 6 from J; bases not matched to a gene: 3. CDR3 protein: CSVEVGLAGANEQFF. The CDR3 DNA reads as TGCAGCGTTGAAGTTGGACTAGCGGGAGCCAATGAGCAGTTCTTC.

This clone has a handful of counts. DNA of the CDR3: TGTGCCAGCAGTTTAACAGGCTTCTCGAAAGAGACCCAGTACTTC. Amino acid sequence: CASSLTGFSKETQYF. This rearrangement joins TRBV28 to TRBJ2-5; D is perhaps TRBD1 (5 bases). The germline V and J ends were trimmed by 2 bases and 3 bases, with 13 bases remaining between them. The CDR3 consists of 15 residues. Per germline, CDR1 MDHEN and CDR2 SYDVKM.

The rearrangement uses TRBV21-1 and TRBJ2-1; TRBD2 was called by the table and not checked on the DNA. TRBV21-1 is an annotated pseudogene. There are 12 residues in the CDR3. DNA of the CDR3: TGTGCCAGCAGCAATGAGGTAGATGAGCAGTTCTTC. Amino acids: CASSNEVDEQFF.

The chain uses TRBV27 and TRBJ2-2; D perhaps matches TRBD2 (6 bases). The V gene's germline CDR1 is MNHEY and CDR2 SMNVEV (reference sequence). This CDR3 has 14 amino acids. V was trimmed by 0 bases and J by 10 bases, leaving 12 bases between them. CDR3 coding DNA: TGTGCCAGCAGTTTATCGGGAGGCCGTGAGGAGCTGTTTTTT. Its translation is CASSLSGGREELFF.

The V and J genes are TRBV7-2 and TRBJ1-6; 7 bases align to TRBD1. J lost 6 bases, V lost 4 bases, and 6 bases had no gene match. The CDR3 contains 15 residues. Germline CDR1 is SGHTA and CDR2 is FQGNSA. In DNA, the CDR3 is TGTGCCAGCAGCTCCGACAGGGCCGGTAATTCACCCCTCCACTTT. It encodes CASSSDRAGNSPLHF. Supplemented by reference TRBV7-2 and TRBJ1-6, the full variable domain reads GAGVSQSPSNKVTEKGKDVELRCDPISGHTALYWYRQSLGQGLEFLIYFQGNSAPDKSGLPSDRFSAERTGGSVSTLTIQRTQQEDSAVYLCASSSDRAGNSPLHFGNGTRLTVT.